This T cell receptor beta chain originates from a study of cytotoxic CD8 clonotypes in ibrutinib-treated CLL. V shed 0 bases and J shed 7 bases, with 14 bases lying between them. CDR3 length: 15 amino acids. The germline gives CDR1 SGHRS, CDR2 YFSETQ. As concerns this clone: Its antigen is as yet unknown.

The study, taken as a whole, reports: Public clonotypes were seen rarely and were contracted or stable on treatment.

Sequenced by immunoSEQ multiplex PCR; TCRdb stores in-frame clones only, minus some. The data contain around 300,000 clones, approximately 80% of them singletons. The V gene is TRBV5-1, the J gene TRBJ2-1; a weak D match, TRBD1 (6 bases). The sample was PBMCs, taken before ibrutinib treatment. The clonotype comes from a human donor with chronic lymphocytic leukemia. The CDR3 nucleotides are TGCGCCAGCAGCTTGGCTGGGACACGGAGGAATGAGCAGTTCTTC. Encoded protein: CASSLAGTRRNEQFF.